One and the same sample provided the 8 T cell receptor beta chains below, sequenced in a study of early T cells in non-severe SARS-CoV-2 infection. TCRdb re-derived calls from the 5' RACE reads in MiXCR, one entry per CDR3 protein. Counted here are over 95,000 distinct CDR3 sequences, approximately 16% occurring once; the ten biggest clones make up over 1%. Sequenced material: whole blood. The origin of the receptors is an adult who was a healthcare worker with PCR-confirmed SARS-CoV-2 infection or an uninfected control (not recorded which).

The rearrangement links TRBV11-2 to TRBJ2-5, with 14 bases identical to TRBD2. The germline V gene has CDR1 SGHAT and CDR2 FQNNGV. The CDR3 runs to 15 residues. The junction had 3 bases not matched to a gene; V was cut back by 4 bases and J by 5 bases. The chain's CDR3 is CASSSGLAGGETQYF. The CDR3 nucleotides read TGTGCCAGCAGCTCCGGACTAGCGGGGGGTGAGACCCAGTACTTC.

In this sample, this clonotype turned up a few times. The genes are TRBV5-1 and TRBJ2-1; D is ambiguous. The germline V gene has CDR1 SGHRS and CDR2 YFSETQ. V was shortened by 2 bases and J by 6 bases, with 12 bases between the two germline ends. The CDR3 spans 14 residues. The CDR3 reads CASSLIGPANEQFF. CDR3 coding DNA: TGCGCCAGCAGCTTAATAGGTCCGGCCAATGAGCAGTTCTTC.

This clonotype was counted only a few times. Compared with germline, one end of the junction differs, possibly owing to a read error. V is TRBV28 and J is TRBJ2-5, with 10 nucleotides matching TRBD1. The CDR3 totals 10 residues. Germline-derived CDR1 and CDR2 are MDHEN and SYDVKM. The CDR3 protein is CGTGDGTQYF. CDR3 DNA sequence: TGCGGGACAGGGGATGGGACCCAGTACTTC.

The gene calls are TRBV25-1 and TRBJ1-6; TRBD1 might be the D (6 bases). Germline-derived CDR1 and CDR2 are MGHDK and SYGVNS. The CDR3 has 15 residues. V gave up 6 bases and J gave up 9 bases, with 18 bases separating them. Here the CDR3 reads CASSPTGLGGSPLHF. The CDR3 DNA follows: TGTGCCAGCAGCCCCACAGGGTTGGGGGGTTCACCCCTCCACTTT. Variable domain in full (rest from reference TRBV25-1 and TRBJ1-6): EADIYQTPRYLVIGTGKKITLECSQTMGHDKMYWYQQDPGMELHLIHYSYGVNSTEKGDLSSESTVSRIRTEHFPLTLESARPSHTSQYLCASSPTGLGGSPLHFGNGTRLTVT.

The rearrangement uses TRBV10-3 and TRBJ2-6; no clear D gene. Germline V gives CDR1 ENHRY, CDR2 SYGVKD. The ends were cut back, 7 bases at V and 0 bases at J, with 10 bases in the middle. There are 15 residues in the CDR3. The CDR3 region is CAIMASTSGANVLTF. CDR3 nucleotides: TGTGCCATCATGGCCAGTACCTCTGGGGCCAACGTCCTGACTTTC.

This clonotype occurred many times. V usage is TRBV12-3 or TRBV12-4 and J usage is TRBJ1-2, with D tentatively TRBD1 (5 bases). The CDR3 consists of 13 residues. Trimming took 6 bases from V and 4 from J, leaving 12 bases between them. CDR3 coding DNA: TGTGCCAGCAGCCGTGACAGACGCTATGGCTACACCTTC. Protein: CASSRDRRYGYTF.

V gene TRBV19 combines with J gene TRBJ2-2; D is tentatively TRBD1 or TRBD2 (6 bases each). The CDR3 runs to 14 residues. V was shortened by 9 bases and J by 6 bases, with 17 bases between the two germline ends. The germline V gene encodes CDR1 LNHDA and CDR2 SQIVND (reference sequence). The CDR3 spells CASSWGATPGELFF. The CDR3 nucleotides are TGTGCCAGCTCCTGGGGGGCCACGCCCGGGGAGCTGTTTTTT. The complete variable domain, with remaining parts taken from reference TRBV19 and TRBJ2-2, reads DGGITQSPKYLFRKEGQNVTLSCEQNLNHDAMYWYRQDPGQGLRLIYYSQIVNDFQKGDIAEGYSVSREKKESFPLTVTSAQKNPTAFYLCASSWGATPGELFFGEGSRLTVL.

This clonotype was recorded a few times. As DNA, the CDR3 is TGTGCCAGCACCCAAGGTGCAGATACGCAGTATTTT. Translating it yields CASTQGADTQYF. The chain uses TRBV13 and TRBJ2-3, with D unclear. CDR3 length: 12 residues. Between the trimmed V and J ends, which lost 7 bases and 4 bases, there was a span of 9 bases. Germline V gene sequence: CDR1 PRHDT, CDR2 FYEKMQ (reference sequence).